The 19 T cell receptor beta chains given below trace back to one sample, sequenced in a study of T cell responses to AZD1222 COVID-19 vaccine (dated by TCRdb to the early 2020s). The library was generated by the immunoSEQ multiplex PCR assay. TCRdb holds this immuneACCESS table with in-frame rearrangements only. Some clones are missing; in checked studies, unresolved V genes explain under half, and the rest has no known cause. Counted in this sample were about 69,000 clones; approximately 82% of them appeared once. The ten largest account for around 27% of the sample. In light of the paper, this sample's time point label describes: about 28 days (+/-7) after the second vaccine dose. The sequenced sample was peripheral blood, obtained 28 days after the second AZD1222 dose. The receptors here all came from an adult who received the AZD1222 COVID-19 vaccine.

The gene calls are TRBV5-4 and TRBJ2-5; D is unclear. Deletions cut 4 bases from V and 2 bases from J, with 12 bases between. Germline loops: CDR1 SGHNT, CDR2 YYREEE (reference sequence). This CDR3 is 14 amino acids long. CDR3 sequence reads: CASSVTWRQETQYF. Written as DNA, the CDR3 is TGTGCCAGCAGCGTCACGTGGCGACAAGAGACCCAGTACTTC.

The genes are TRBV6-5 and TRBJ2-4, with D maybe TRBD2 (6 bases). The CDR3 length is 15 residues. V shed 8 bases and J shed 3 bases, with 17 bases lying between them. In germline, CDR1 is MNHEY, CDR2 SVGAGI. CDR3: CASRSRGYGKNIQYF. The CDR3 region has the DNA TGTGCCAGCCGAAGCCGGGGGTACGGCAAAAACATTCAGTACTTC.

The gene calls are TRBV10-3 and TRBJ1-6, with D possibly TRBD1 on 5 matching bases. The CDR3 contains 15 residues. CDR1 is ENHRY, CDR2 SYGVKD, per germline. Trimming removed 0 bases at V and 10 bases at J, with 13 bases between. CDR3 residues: CAISESRGVESPLHF. Here the CDR3 DNA reads TGTGCCATCAGTGAGTCGAGAGGGGTGGAATCACCCCTCCACTTT.

The rearrangement links TRBV5-1 to TRBJ2-7, with D hard to call. V gave up 4 bases and J gave up 3 bases, with 8 bases separating them. The CDR3 is 12 amino acids. Germline CDR1 reads SGHRS; CDR2 reads YFSETQ. This chain's CDR3 is CASSPGFYEQYF. The CDR3 DNA follows: TGCGCCAGCAGCCCCGGATTCTACGAGCAGTACTTC.

This clone showed up just a few times. The chain joins TRBV19 to TRBJ1-3, with 10 bases fitting TRBD1. Germline CDR1 and CDR2: LNHDA and SQIVND (reference sequence). The CDR3 is 17 amino acids. J gave up 0 bases and V 3 bases, and 5 bases lay outside the gene matches. Here the CDR3 DNA reads TGTGCCAGTAGTATTTCGGGGGACAGGGGCTCTGGAAACACCATATATTTT. Encoded protein: CASSISGDRGSGNTIYF.

A few counts support this clone. The CDR3 region is CASSLASVTHYGYTF. Here the CDR3 DNA reads TGTGCCAGCAGCTTAGCCTCGGTAACTCACTATGGCTACACCTTC. The rearrangement links TRBV7-9 to TRBJ1-2; D gene ambiguous. Germline V CDR1 and CDR2: SEHNR, FQNEAQ (reference sequence). V gave up 0 bases and J gave up 3 bases, with 11 bases separating them. The CDR3 extends over 15 amino acids.

This CDR3 reads CASLGGLACDQPQHF. The CDR3 DNA is TGTGCCAGCTTGGGAGGCTTGGCATGCGATCAGCCCCAGCATTTT. The chain combines TRBV2 with TRBJ1-5; D ambiguous. This CDR3 comprises 15 residues. Trimming pared 8 bases from V and 5 bases from J, leaving 19 bases between. Germline CDR1 and CDR2: SNHLY and FYNNEI. Supplemented by reference TRBV2 and TRBJ1-5, the full variable domain reads EPEVTQTPSHQVTQMGQEVILRCVPISNHLYFYWYRQILGQKVEFLVSFYNNEISEKSEIFDDQFSVERPDGSNFTLKIRSTKLEDSAMYFCASLGGLACDQPQHFGDGTRLSIL.

This chain connects TRBV6-4 to TRBJ2-1; 9 bases match TRBD2. The CDR3 consists of 16 residues. The V and J ends lost 3 bases and 8 bases, in that order; junction bases with no gene match: 11. Per the germline V gene, CDR1 is MRHNA and CDR2 is SNTAGT. CDR3 sequence: CASSESGSGRAYEQFF. DNA of the CDR3: TGTGCCAGCAGTGAATCAGGTAGCGGGAGAGCATATGAGCAGTTCTTC.

The chain couples TRBV9 to TRBJ1-3, with D perhaps TRBD1 (5 bases). V was pared by 0 bases and J by 2 bases, with 9 bases between. Germline V gene sequence: CDR1 SGDLS, CDR2 YYNGEE. This CDR3 has 15 residues. The CDR3 loop reads CASSVGGLTGNTIYF. CDR3 nucleotide sequence: TGTGCCAGCAGCGTAGGGGGACTAACTGGAAACACCATATATTTT.

Here the CDR3 reads CASRGAGVEQFF. The CDR3 nucleotides read TGTGCCAGCAGAGGGGCGGGAGTTGAGCAGTTCTTC. The chain carries TRBV12-3 or TRBV12-4 and TRBJ2-1, with 7 bases that match TRBD2. The J segment lost 9 bases and the V segment lost 6 bases, leaving 5 bases of the junction unmatched. The CDR3 loop spans 12 amino acids.

The chain is built from TRBV12-3 or TRBV12-4 and TRBJ2-7; D uncertain. The CDR3 is 11 amino acids. V was pared by 4 bases and J by 6 bases, with 7 bases between. The CDR3 DNA sequence: TGTGCCAGCAGTTCTATCGGCGAGCAGTACTTC. Protein product: CASSSIGEQYF.

This chain uses TRBV2 with TRBJ1-4, with D possibly being TRBD1 (5 bases). Germline-derived CDR1 and CDR2 are SNHLY and FYNNEI. This CDR3 is 16 amino acids long. V gave up 5 bases and J gave up 1 base, with 14 bases separating them. The CDR3 loop reads CASSLRAVGTNEKLFF. CDR3 nucleotides: TGTGCCAGCAGTCTCAGGGCCGTAGGAACTAATGAAAAACTGTTTTTT.

The chain links TRBV27 to TRBJ1-5; no definite D call. The CDR3 is made up of 15 amino acids. Trimming took off 5 bases at V and 2 bases at J, with 13 bases between the two ends. The germline CDR1 and CDR2 sequences are MNHEY and SMNVEV (reference sequence). CDR3 DNA sequence: TGTGCCAGCAGTCCCAGCCTGGGCCGCAATCAGCCCCAGCATTTT. Translation gives CASSPSLGRNQPQHF.

The chain links TRBV7-9 to TRBJ1-5; 7 nucleotides align to TRBD1. Germline assignment: CDR1 SEHNR and CDR2 FQNEAQ (reference sequence). With V trimmed by 2 bases and J by 2 bases, 9 bases remained unmatched. The CDR3 length is 17 residues. The CDR3 DNA follows: TGTGCCAGCAGCTTATGGACAGGACTCGGAGGCAATCAGCCCCAGCATTTT. Its translation: CASSLWTGLGGNQPQHF.

The gene calls are TRBV25-1 and TRBJ1-1; D might be TRBD1 (5 bases). The CDR3 covers 17 residues. CDR1 and CDR2 (germline): MGHDK, SYGVNS. V lost 1 base to trimming and J lost 3 bases, with 18 bases between them. In DNA, the CDR3 is TGTGCCAGCAGTGAATGGGGTGCGAAGACAGCAGACACTGAAGCTTTCTTT. As protein: CASSEWGAKTADTEAFF.

The genes are TRBV19 and TRBJ1-5; weak D call: TRBD1 (5 bases). Trimming took off 7 bases at V and 5 bases at J, with 15 bases between the two ends. The CDR3 runs to 14 residues. Germline-derived CDR1 and CDR2 are LNHDA and SQIVND (reference sequence). CDR3 loop: CASNNGGNYQPQHF. In DNA, the CDR3 is TGTGCCAGTAACAACGGGGGGAACTATCAGCCCCAGCATTTT.

This clone is labeled as large (0.1 to 1%). The chain uses TRBV11-1 and TRBJ2-2; D is unclear. Germline V lookup: CDR1 SGHAT, CDR2 FQDESV (reference sequence). The CDR3 sequence is 13 residues long. The V end was cut by 6 bases, the J end by 7 bases, with 12 bases between. The CDR3 loop is CASSSPGDGELFF. CDR3 bases: TGTGCCAGCAGTTCGCCCGGCGACGGGGAGCTGTTTTTT.

In DNA, the CDR3 is TGTGCCAGCAGTCCCGGACAGGGCACAGATACGCAGTATTTT. Residues: CASSPGQGTDTQYF. The chain has TRBV6-5 and TRBJ2-3, with TRBD1 identical over 7 bases. The CDR3 totals 14 residues. V lost 5 bases, J lost 1 base, and 3 bases stayed unmatched. CDR1 is MNHEY, CDR2 SVGAGI, per germline.

This chain joins TRBV11-2 and TRBJ1-2; maybe TRBD1 (5 bases). The length of the CDR3 is 14 residues. V was pared by 6 bases and J by 3 bases, with 14 bases between. CDR1 is SGHAT and CDR2 is FQNNGV in the germline V gene. The CDR3 DNA reads TGTGCCAGCAGTCCAACCGGGGGAGACTATGGCTACACCTTC. Its protein product is CASSPTGGDYGYTF.